This T cell receptor beta chain was sequenced during a study of CD8 T cells in ankylosing spondylitis. General study points: Disease-associated clonotypes exhibited CD8+ identity and were relatively infrequent in peripheral blood. Reported data indicate significant enrichment of disease-linked clones within matched ankylosing spondylitis synovial fluid. Roughly eight highly homologous variants made up a TCR beta motif that seemed to typify ankylosing spondylitis blood.

In germline, CDR1 is KGHSH, CDR2 LQKENI. Trimming removed 3 bases from V and 6 bases from J; junction bases left unmatched: 10. This CDR3 spans 15 amino acids. In making TCR beta libraries, quantitative 5'-RACE with molecular barcodes was used. From the 5' RACE reads, TCRdb called clonotypes with MiXCR, one entry per CDR3 protein. The table includes about 300,000 distinct CDR3 sequences, roughly 11% detected once. Remarks on this clonotype: Its antigen is as yet unknown.

The TCR originated in a female donor with ankylosing spondylitis or in good health (not recorded which). The chain carries TRBV18 and TRBJ1-1; TRBD1 agrees at 7 bases. The sequencing input was blood, either unsorted or a sorted T cell fraction (not recorded which). In DNA form, the CDR3 reads TGTGCCAGCTCACCCGGAGACAGGGTGAGGGCTGAAGCTTTCTTT. Translating gives CASSPGDRVRAEAFF.